This T cell receptor beta chain was obtained from a study of blood T cell repertoires in COVID-19. The wider study: Samples taken during acute and convalescent COVID-19 were collected in the United States, Italy and Spain. T cells, B-cell-depleted T cells, or PBMCs provided the cDNA or gDNA that served as material.

Original data processing: Counts of nucleated cells, estimated from reference gene primer amplification, were obtained. The table came from immunoSEQ multiplex PCR; TCRdb's copy has only in-frame clones and leaves some out. V, J and clone size reflect that table, while D and trimming were determined from the DNA. There are 200,000 to 250,000 clones in the sample; roughly 84% occur only once, and about 3.6% lies in the top ten. Per germline, CDR1 SGHAT and CDR2 FQDESV (reference sequence). The CDR3 totals 12 residues. V lost 3 bases, J lost 8 bases, and 2 bases stayed unmatched. The TCR originated in an elderly woman with acute or convalescent COVID-19. This chain joins TRBV11-1 and TRBJ1-1, with 8 bases that match TRBD1. Sequencing was carried out using peripheral blood. This chain's CDR3 is CASSLDRDEAFF. CDR3 bases: TGTGCCAGCAGCTTGGACAGGGACGAAGCTTTCTTT.